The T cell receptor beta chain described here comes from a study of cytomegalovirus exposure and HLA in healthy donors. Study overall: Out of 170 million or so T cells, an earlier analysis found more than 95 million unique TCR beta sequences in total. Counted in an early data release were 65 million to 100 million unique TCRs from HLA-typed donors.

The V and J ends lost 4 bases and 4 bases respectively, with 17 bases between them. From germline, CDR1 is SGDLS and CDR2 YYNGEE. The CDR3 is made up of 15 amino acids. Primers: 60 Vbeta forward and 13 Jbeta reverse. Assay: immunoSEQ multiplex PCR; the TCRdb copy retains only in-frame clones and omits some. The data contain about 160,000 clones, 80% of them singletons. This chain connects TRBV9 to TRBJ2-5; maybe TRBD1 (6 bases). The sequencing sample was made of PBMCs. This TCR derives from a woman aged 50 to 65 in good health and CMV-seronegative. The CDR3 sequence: CASSPPAGVLETQYF. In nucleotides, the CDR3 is TGTGCCAGCAGCCCCCCGGCAGGGGTATTAGAGACCCAGTACTTC.